The text below deals with one T cell receptor (beta chain). Distinct nucleotide sequences in the sample also encode this CDR3. Clones were read by immunoSEQ multiplex PCR, and TCRdb kept only the in-frame ones, dropping some. The profile covers about 26,000 clones, with over 60% appearing a single time and 11% to 15% taken by the ten largest. This entry belongs to a study of OX40 agonist ivuxolimab in advanced cancers. The CDR3 is 14 amino acids. The V and J ends lost 3 bases and 2 bases respectively, with 8 bases between them. The germline V gene encodes CDR1 MNHNS and CDR2 SASEGT. The chain has TRBV6-1 and TRBJ1-3; D is ambiguous. The source material was CD4+ or CD8+ T cells sorted from blood, sampled in a trial of the OX40 agonist ivuxolimab. The TCR was taken from an adult with an advanced solid tumor such as melanoma, head and neck, liver or kidney cancer. CDR3: CASSDGGAGNTIYF. The CDR3 nucleotides read TGTGCCAGCAGTGACGGCGGGGCTGGAAACACCATATATTTT.